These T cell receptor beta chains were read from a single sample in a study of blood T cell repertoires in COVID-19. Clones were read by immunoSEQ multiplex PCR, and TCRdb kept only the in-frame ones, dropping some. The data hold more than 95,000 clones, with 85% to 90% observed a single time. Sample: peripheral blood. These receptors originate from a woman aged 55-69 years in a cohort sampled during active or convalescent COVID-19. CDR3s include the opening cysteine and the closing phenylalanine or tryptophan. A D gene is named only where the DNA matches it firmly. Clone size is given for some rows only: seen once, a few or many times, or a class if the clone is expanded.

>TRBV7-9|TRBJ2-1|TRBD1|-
CASSQPGQGKPPYNEQFF
TGTGCCAGCAGCCAACCCGGACAGGGGAAGCCCCCCTACAATGAGCAGTTCTTC
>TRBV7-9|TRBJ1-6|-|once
CASSKGQGASPLHF
TGTGCCAGCAGCAAAGGGCAGGGTGCATCACCCCTCCACTTT
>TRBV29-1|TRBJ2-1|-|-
CSATRGTDEQFF
TGCAGCGCCACAAGGGGGACCGATGAGCAGTTCTTC
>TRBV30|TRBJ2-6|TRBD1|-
CAWGQGIVGANVLTF
TGTGCCTGGGGACAGGGGATAGTTGGGGCCAACGTCCTGACTTTC
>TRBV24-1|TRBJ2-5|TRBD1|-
CATPDRGSPSYQETQYF
TGTGCCACCCCGGACAGGGGGAGCCCCTCGTACCAAGAGACCCAGTACTTC
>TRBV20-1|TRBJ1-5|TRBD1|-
CSASRGQGQPQHF
TGCAGTGCTAGTAGGGGACAGGGTCAGCCCCAGCATTTT
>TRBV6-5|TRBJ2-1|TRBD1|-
CASTEPGQGYNEQFF
TGTGCCAGCACCGAACCGGGACAGGGGTACAATGAGCAGTTCTTC
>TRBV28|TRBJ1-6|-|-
CASSLQDSPLHF
TGTGCCAGCAGTTTACAGGATTCACCCCTCCACTTT
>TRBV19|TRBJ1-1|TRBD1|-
CASRAGQGRMNTEAFF
TGTGCCAGTAGGGCGGGACAGGGGAGAATGAACACTGAAGCTTTCTTT
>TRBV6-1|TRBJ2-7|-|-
CASSELGGYPSYEQYF
TGTGCCAGCAGTGAGCTTGGAGGGTACCCATCCTACGAGCAGTACTTC
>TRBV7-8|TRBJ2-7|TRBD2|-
CASSSGPLAGGEQYF
TGTGCCAGCAGCTCGGGACCGCTAGCGGGGGGCGAGCAGTACTTC
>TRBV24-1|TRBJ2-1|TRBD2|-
CATSDRGLAGGHNEQFF
TGTGCCACCAGTGATCGCGGACTAGCGGGAGGGCACAATGAGCAGTTCTTC
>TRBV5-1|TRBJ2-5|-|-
CASSSGHRGGETQYF
TGCGCCAGCAGCTCTGGGCACAGGGGGGGAGAGACCCAGTACTTC
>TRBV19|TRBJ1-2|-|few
CASSIGRVGGGYTF
TGTGCCAGTAGTATCGGACGCGTAGGAGGAGGCTACACCTTC
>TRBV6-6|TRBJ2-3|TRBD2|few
CASSRLAGEGTDTQYF
TGTGCCAGCAGTCGACTAGCGGGAGAGGGAACAGATACGCAGTATTTT
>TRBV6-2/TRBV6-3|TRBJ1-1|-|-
CASSSGLGGGTEAFF
TGTGCCAGCAGTTCGGGACTCGGGGGAGGAACTGAAGCTTTCTTT
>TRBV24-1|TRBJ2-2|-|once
CATSGPNTGELFF
TGTGCCACCAGTGGGCCGAACACCGGGGAGCTGTTTTTT
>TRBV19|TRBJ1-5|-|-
CASSYRDSNQPQHF
TGTGCCAGTAGTTACCGGGATAGCAATCAGCCCCAGCATTTT
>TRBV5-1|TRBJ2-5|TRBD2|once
CASSFAGGPGVETQYF
TGCGCCAGCAGCTTCGCGGGGGGGCCAGGGGTTGAGACCCAGTACTTC
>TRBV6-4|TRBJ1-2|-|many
CASSDSGLRVNGYTF
TGTGCCAGCAGTGACTCAGGTCTTCGGGTGAACGGCTACACCTTC
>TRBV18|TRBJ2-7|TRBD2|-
CASSPRGGQGVAGGAYEQYF
TGTGCCAGCTCACCTAGAGGCGGACAGGGAGTAGCGGGGGGCGCCTACGAGCAGTACTTC
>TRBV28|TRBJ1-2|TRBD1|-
CASGTGIYGYTF
TGTGCCAGCGGGACAGGGATCTATGGCTACACCTTC
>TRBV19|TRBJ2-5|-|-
CASSFGQLQETQYF
TGTGCCAGTAGTTTCGGACAGTTACAAGAGACCCAGTACTTC
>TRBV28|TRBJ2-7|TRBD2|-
CASSLGLPYEQYF
TGTGCCAGCAGTTTGGGACTACCCTACGAGCAGTACTTC
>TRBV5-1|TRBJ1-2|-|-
CASSFGAGDGGYTF
TGCGCCAGCAGCTTTGGGGCAGGGGATGGTGGCTACACCTTC
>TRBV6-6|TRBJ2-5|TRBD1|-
CASSHNRQGKFGETQYF
TGTGCCAGCAGTCACAACAGACAGGGAAAGTTTGGAGAGACCCAGTACTTC
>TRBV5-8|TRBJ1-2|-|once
CASSLGGGLMRGYTF
TGTGCCAGCAGCTTGGGTGGTGGCCTGATGAGGGGCTACACCTTC
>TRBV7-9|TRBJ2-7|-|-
CASSSTPFYEQYF
TGTGCCAGCAGCTCGACTCCTTTCTACGAGCAGTACTTC
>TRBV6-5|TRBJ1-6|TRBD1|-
CASSYSGQYNSPLHF
TGTGCCAGCAGTTACTCGGGACAGTATAATTCACCCCTCCACTTT
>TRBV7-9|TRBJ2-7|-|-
CASSPGGIAGHEQYF
TGTGCCAGCAGCCCAGGGGGGATAGCGGGGCACGAGCAGTACTTC
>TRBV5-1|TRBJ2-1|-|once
CASRGGRSRGLYNEQFF
TGCGCCAGCAGGGGGGGGCGGAGCCGAGGTCTCTACAATGAGCAGTTCTTC
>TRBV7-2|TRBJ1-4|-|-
CASSPFPGMNEKLFF
TGTGCCAGCAGCCCATTCCCGGGGATGAATGAAAAACTGTTTTTT
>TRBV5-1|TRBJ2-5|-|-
CASSLGTGQPQETQYF
TGCGCCAGCAGCTTGGGTACCGGACAGCCTCAAGAGACCCAGTACTTC
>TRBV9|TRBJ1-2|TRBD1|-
CASSVAASGGSDGYTF
TGTGCCAGCAGCGTAGCCGCATCAGGGGGAAGCGATGGCTACACCTTC
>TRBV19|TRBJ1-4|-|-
CASSISRGSNEKLFF
TGTGCCAGTAGTATTAGCCGGGGATCTAATGAAAAACTGTTTTTT
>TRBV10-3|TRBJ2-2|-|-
CAISPDSITGELFF
TGTGCCATCAGTCCGGACAGTATCACCGGGGAGCTGTTTTTT
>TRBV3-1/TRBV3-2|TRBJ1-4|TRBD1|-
CASSQLTGFEKLFF
TGTGCCAGCAGCCAGTTGACAGGGTTCGAAAAACTGTTTTTT
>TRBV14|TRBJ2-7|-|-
CASSSKSDSRSYEQYF
TGTGCCAGCAGCTCAAAATCGGATAGCAGATCCTACGAGCAGTACTTC
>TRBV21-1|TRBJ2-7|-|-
CASSIRDNSYEQYF
TGTGCCAGCAGCATCCGGGACAACTCCTACGAGCAGTACTTC
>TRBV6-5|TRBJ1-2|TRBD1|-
CASSPDRGYGYTF
TGTGCCAGCAGCCCGGACAGGGGCTATGGCTACACCTTC